This entry lists 4 T cell receptor beta chains sequenced from one sample in a study of control samples from healthy donors and cancer patients. Only in-frame clones appear in the TCRdb table, and some are missing; sequencing was by immunoSEQ multiplex PCR. Of about 75,000 clones in the sample, 85% to 95% are singletons; the top ten hold approximately 6%. The source material was blood. These receptors all come from a woman aged 35 to 49 in good health.

The V and J genes are TRBV11-2 and TRBJ2-3, with D unresolved. Germline V lookup: CDR1 SGHAT, CDR2 FQNNGV. This CDR3 has 15 residues. V was pared by 0 bases and J by 5 bases, with 12 bases between. CDR3 coding DNA: TGTGCCAGCAGCTTAGATCTCCGGCCCGGAGATACGCAGTATTTT. Translated: CASSLDLRPGDTQYF.

The CDR3, as DNA: TGCGCCAGCAGCCAAGACGGTTCGGGGACTGGGGCCAACGTCCTGACTTTC. Encoded protein: CASSQDGSGTGANVLTF. This sequence joins TRBV4-3 and TRBJ2-6; a weak D match, TRBD2 (5 bases). CDR3 length: 17 amino acids. V gave up 0 bases and J gave up 2 bases, with 11 bases separating them. Germline V gene sequence: CDR1 LGHNA, CDR2 YSLEER.

The rearrangement links TRBV7-3 to TRBJ1-2; D unresolved. This CDR3 comprises 14 residues. V gave up 2 bases and J gave up 2 bases, with 9 bases separating them. Per the germline V gene, CDR1 is SGHTA and CDR2 is FQGTGA. In nucleotides, the CDR3 is TGTGCCAGCAGCTTAGCGGCAGGCAACTATGGCTACACCTTC. Its protein is CASSLAAGNYGYTF.

The V gene is TRBV6-4, the J gene TRBJ2-1; D may be TRBD1 (6 bases). Trimming cost V 6 bases and J 4 bases, with 13 bases left between them. The CDR3 is made up of 14 amino acids. Germline-derived CDR1 and CDR2 are MRHNA and SNTAGT. CDR3 protein: CASSPGHDYNEQFF. In DNA, the CDR3 is TGTGCCAGCAGCCCGGGACATGATTACAATGAGCAGTTCTTC.